The sequence of this T cell receptor beta chain was determined in a study of T cells in localized non-small cell lung cancer. V was pared by 6 bases and J by 0 bases, with 8 bases between. The CDR3 has 14 residues. Germline CDR1 reads MNHNS; CDR2 reads SASEGT. Regarding the study as a whole: Among the tissues sampled, uninvolved adjacent lung had the highest T cell clonality, above tumor. Adjacent lung was found to contain a median roughly 60 of the top 100 tumor clones. With higher T cell density in blood came longer overall survival.

Comments on this clone: Its antigen remains unknown.

The method was immunoSEQ multiplex PCR; TCRdb's version includes in-frame clones alone and lacks a portion of them. The sample carries about 30,000 clones, roughly nine tenths recorded once. The sample in question was peripheral blood, obtained before any cancer treatment. This chain joins TRBV6-1 and TRBJ1-4, with unresolved D. This receptor was obtained from a female donor at least 60 years old with stage I lung adenocarcinoma. The CDR3: CASRESATNEKLFF. The CDR3 coding sequence is TGTGCCAGCAGGGAGTCTGCAACTAATGAAAAACTGTTTTTT.